This TCR beta chain was identified during a study of T cells expressing NK-cell markers. Study as a whole: Sorted CD3+CD56+NKG2C+, CD3+CD56+NKG2C- and CD3+CD56-NKG2C+ T cells supplied TCR beta repertoires.

CDR1 and CDR2 (germline): MNHEY, SMNVEV (reference sequence). The CDR3 contains 11 residues. Making the TCR beta cDNA relied on 5'RACE template switching with UMIs. From its re-call of the 5' RACE reads, TCRdb lists each CDR3 protein once, without DNA. In all, the sample yields about 390,000 distinct CDR3 sequences. V gene TRBV27 combines with J gene TRBJ1-3. The TCR originated in a woman in her fifties or sixties in good health. The specimen sequenced was blood T cells: a sorted CD56 or NKG2C T cell subset, CD4+ or CD8+ T cells, or bulk PBMC T cells (not recorded which). The CDR3 sequence is CASRDLNTIYF.